This section outlines one T cell receptor (beta chain) sequence together with its context. No antigen is known for it. These data are taken from a study of Graves' ophthalmopathy and Graves' hyperthyroidism. Study-level points and caveats: In predicting ophthalmopathy progression, the model reached 70% to 71% sensitivity and roughly 74% specificity. A 13-signature model separated ophthalmopathy from stable hyperthyroidism, reaching roughly 85% sensitivity and approximately 81% specificity cross-validated.

Amplified material comprised TCR beta CDR3 regions derived from RNA transcripts. Following a first-round RT-PCR that used HTBI primers, a second-round multiplex PCR was carried out. MiXCR, run by TCRdb on the multiplex PCR reads, gives a single entry per CDR3 protein. The repertoire holds 600,000 to 650,000 distinct CDR3 sequences, with 22% as singletons. The source of this sequence is a woman between 18 and 30 years old with stable Graves' hyperthyroidism. Some clones in this sample may be carry-over from other donors' samples. What was sequenced was peripheral blood.

The CDR3 sequence: CASSFAPGTGDEAFF. CDR3 bases: TGCGCCAGCAGCTTTGCCCCCGGGACAGGGGATGAAGCTTTCTTT. This chain joins TRBV5-1 and TRBJ1-1, with TRBD1 matching over 10 bases. CDR1 and CDR2 from the germline V gene are SGHRS and YFSETQ. CDR3 size: 15 residues. Losses at the gene ends were 2 bases for V and 7 bases for J; bases not matched to a gene: 8.